This TCR beta chain came from a study of T cells in localized non-small cell lung cancer. Germline V gives CDR1 SEHNR, CDR2 FQNEAQ (reference sequence). This CDR3 region has 15 residues. With 4 bases clipped from V and 5 bases from J, the junction kept 6 bases outside the gene matches. Clones were read by immunoSEQ multiplex PCR, and TCRdb kept only the in-frame ones, dropping some. The table shows almost 65,000 clones, with 85% to 90% occurring only once. The chain has TRBV7-9 and TRBJ1-4; 8 nucleotides agree with TRBD1. The specimen comprised peripheral blood, sampled before any cancer treatment. This clonotype was obtained from a woman aged 40-75 years with stage I lung adenocarcinoma. In DNA, the CDR3 is TGTGCCAGCAGCTGCCAGGGGGCTCTGAATGAAAAACTGTTTTTT. Translation: CASSCQGALNEKLFF.